This T cell receptor (beta chain) was recorded in a study of T cell changes during pregnancy in multiple sclerosis. Clones were read by immunoSEQ multiplex PCR, and TCRdb kept only the in-frame ones, dropping some. The table has 25,000 to 35,000 clones, 89% seen once; the top ten hold roughly 6.9%. The germline CDR1 and CDR2 sequences are SGHAT and FQNNGV. This CDR3 spans 13 amino acids. Trimming removed 1 base from V and 7 bases from J, with 8 bases in between. This rearrangement joins TRBV11-2 to TRBJ2-1; no definite D call. The sequence came from a female donor with multiple sclerosis, enrolled in a pregnancy study. The input for sequencing was CD8+ T cells from peripheral blood mononuclear cells, taken in the second trimester of pregnancy. In DNA, the CDR3 is TGTGCCAGCAGCTTAGTCTCGAGGAATGAGCAGTTCTTC. It is translated as CASSLVSRNEQFF.